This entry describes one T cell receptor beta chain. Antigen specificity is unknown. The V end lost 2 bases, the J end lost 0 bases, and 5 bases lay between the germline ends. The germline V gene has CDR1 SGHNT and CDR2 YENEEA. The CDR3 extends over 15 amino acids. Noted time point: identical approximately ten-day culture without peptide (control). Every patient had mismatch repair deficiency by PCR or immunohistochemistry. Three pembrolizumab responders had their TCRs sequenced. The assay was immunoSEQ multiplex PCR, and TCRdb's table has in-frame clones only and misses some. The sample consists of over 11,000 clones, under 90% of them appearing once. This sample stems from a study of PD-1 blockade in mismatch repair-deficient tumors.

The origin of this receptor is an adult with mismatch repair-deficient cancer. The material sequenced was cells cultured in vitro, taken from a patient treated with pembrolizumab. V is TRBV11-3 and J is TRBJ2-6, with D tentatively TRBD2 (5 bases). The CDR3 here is CASSLRDSGANVLTF. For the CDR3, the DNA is TGTGCCAGCAGCTTACGGGACTCTGGGGCCAACGTCCTGACTTTC.